Here is one TCR beta chain with its context. The sample is drawn from a study of cytomegalovirus exposure and HLA in healthy donors. The germline CDR1 and CDR2 sequences are GTSNPN and SVGIG (reference sequence). CDR3 length: 15 amino acids. V gave up 0 bases and J gave up 4 bases; unmatched junction bases: 8. Primers: 60 Vbeta forward and 13 Jbeta reverse. Sequencing was performed with immunoSEQ multiplex PCR; in TCRdb, only in-frame clones are kept and a portion is missing. The sample shows 140,000 to 150,000 clones, around 80% of them seen only once. The source of this sequence is a female donor in good health and CMV-seronegative. This chain connects TRBV30 to TRBJ1-1, with 7 bases lining up with TRBD1. The material sequenced was PBMCs. CDR3 in DNA: TGTGCCTGGAGTGTAGGGTTCACAGGGGCCACTGAAGCTTTCTTT. Protein: CAWSVGFTGATEAFF.